These 22 T cell receptor beta chains originate from one sample sequenced in a study of a mutant IDH1 vaccine in newly diagnosed glioma. Some clones are missing from TCRdb's copy, which holds only in-frame ones; the method was immunoSEQ multiplex PCR. The table lists around 67,000 clones, approximately 82% of them singletons. The time point: baseline, week 1 (first vaccination visit). As to treatment: pre-vaccination baseline after standard-of-care therapy. The material was peripheral blood mononuclear cells (PBMCs), obtained from a glioma patient treated with radiotherapy, temozolomide or both. These receptors came from a woman between 18 and 30 years old with glioma. Some clones in this sample may be carry-over from other donors' samples.

The CDR3 nucleotides read TGTGCCATCAGTGAAGGGGACAGGGCTGGGTACGAGCAGTACTTC. Translation gives CAISEGDRAGYEQYF. The chain uses TRBV10-3 and TRBJ2-7; 9 positions match TRBD1. Looked up from germline, CDR1 is ENHRY and CDR2 is SYGVKD. There are 15 residues in the CDR3. After removal of 3 bases from V and 4 bases from J, the junction contained 7 bases not matched to a gene.

The chain links TRBV6-1 to TRBJ1-2; D may be TRBD1 (6 bases). V was cut by 8 bases and J by 4 bases, with 17 bases left in between. Germline V gene lookup returns CDR1 MNHNS and CDR2 SASEGT. The CDR3 runs to 14 residues. The CDR3 DNA is TGTGCCAGCGCCCCATCACAGGGACTCTATGGCTACACCTTC. As protein: CASAPSQGLYGYTF.

The J gene is TRBJ2-5, the V gene TRBV19, with D unresolved. V was clipped by 4 bases and J by 5 bases, with 14 bases between them. Germline CDR1 reads LNHDA; CDR2 reads SQIVND (reference sequence). This CDR3 comprises 14 residues. CDR3: CASSTLAGFETQYF. For the CDR3, the DNA is TGTGCCAGTAGTACGCTGGCAGGCTTTGAGACCCAGTACTTC.

The genes are TRBV12-5 and TRBJ1-2, with 7 bases matching TRBD1. The J segment lost 5 bases and the V segment lost 6 bases, leaving 9 bases of the junction unmatched. The CDR3 consists of 14 residues. Germline assignment: CDR1 LGHNT and CDR2 FRNRAP. The CDR3 DNA reads as TGTGCTAGTGGGCCAGGGGACAGCCTATATGGCTACACCTTC. Protein sequence: CASGPGDSLYGYTF.

This clone showed up just a few times. This chain uses TRBV30 with TRBJ1-3, with D unclear. Deletions cut 2 bases from V and 2 bases from J, with 10 bases between. The CDR3 has 14 residues. Germline V CDR1 and CDR2: GTSNPN, SVGIG (reference sequence). In nucleotides, the CDR3 is TGTGCCTGGAGTCGTGACATAGCTGGAAACACCATATATTTT. Protein: CAWSRDIAGNTIYF.

The sample holds a few counts of this clone. The chain's CDR3 is CASSPQGNTEAFF. CDR3 nucleotides: TGTGCCAGCAGTCCCCAGGGGAACACTGAAGCTTTCTTT. The chain couples TRBV6-1 to TRBJ1-1, with D perhaps TRBD1 (5 bases). The CDR3 runs 13 residues. Trimming took 5 bases from V and 1 from J, leaving 8 bases between them. Germline-derived CDR1 and CDR2 are MNHNS and SASEGT.

V gene TRBV20-1 combines with J gene TRBJ1-1, with unresolved D. The V end was cut by 3 bases, the J end by 0 bases, with 2 bases between. This CDR3 comprises 11 residues. Per the germline V gene, CDR1 is DFQATT and CDR2 is SNEGSKA (reference sequence). CDR3 nucleotide sequence: TGCAGTGCTAGGGTGAACACTGAAGCTTTCTTT. Its translation is CSARVNTEAFF.

The chain has TRBV6-6 and TRBJ1-1; no definite D call. CDR3 length: 14 residues. Trimming took 2 bases from V and 7 from J, leaving 14 bases between them. Germline CDR1 reads MNHNY; CDR2 reads SVGAGI (reference sequence). The CDR3 protein is CASSYRVEPLEAFF. As DNA, the CDR3 is TGTGCCAGCAGTTACCGGGTAGAGCCCCTTGAAGCTTTCTTT.

CDR3 in DNA: TGTGCCAGCAGCGACCCACGACAGGGGGTTAACTATGGCTACACCTTC. It translates to CASSDPRQGVNYGYTF. The V and J genes are TRBV9 and TRBJ1-2; 9 bases fit TRBD1. Trimming at V came to 3 bases and at J to 1 base, leaving 7 bases not matched to a gene. The germline V gene encodes CDR1 SGDLS and CDR2 YYNGEE. The CDR3 extends over 16 amino acids. Combining the CDR3 with reference TRBV9 and TRBJ1-2 gives the whole variable domain DSGVTQTPKHLITATGQRVTLRCSPRSGDLSVYWYQQSLDQGLQFLIQYYNGEERAKGNILERFSAQQFPDLHSELNLSSLELGDSALYFCASSDPRQGVNYGYTFGSGTRLTVV.

V usage is TRBV6-1 and J usage is TRBJ2-7; no firm D call. Trimming removed 6 bases from V and 6 bases from J, with 18 bases in between. This CDR3 has 14 amino acids. CDR1 is MNHNS and CDR2 is SASEGT in the germline V gene. The DNA of the CDR3 is TGTGCCAGCAGATCACCGGTTGGGGTCTCCGAGCAGTACTTC. Translating gives CASRSPVGVSEQYF.

The V call is TRBV29-1, the J call TRBJ1-4, with 11 nucleotides matching TRBD1. The CDR3 runs to 14 residues. Germline V gives CDR1 SQVTM, CDR2 ANQGSEA. Losses at the gene ends were 7 bases for V and 7 bases for J; bases not matched to a gene: 8. The CDR3 DNA is TGCAGCGCCCATCCTGGGACAGGGGGTGAAAAACTGTTTTTT. It yields the protein CSAHPGTGGEKLFF.

V is TRBV9 and J is TRBJ2-7, with D perhaps assigned TRBD1 or TRBD2 (5 bases each). Deletions cut 2 bases from V and 4 bases from J, with 10 bases between. The CDR3 runs to 13 residues. CDR1 is SGDLS and CDR2 is YYNGEE in the germline V gene. CDR3 amino acids: CASSVGTTYEQYF. The CDR3 coding sequence is TGTGCCAGCAGCGTTGGGACGACGTACGAGCAGTACTTC.

CDR3 DNA sequence: TGTGCCAGCAGCCAAGGAAGAAACTCTGGAAACACCATATATTTT. Its protein is CASSQGRNSGNTIYF. This chain uses TRBV14 with TRBJ1-3; no reliable D call. V was shortened by 1 base and J by 0 bases, with 7 bases between the two germline ends. This CDR3 comprises 15 residues. The germline V gene has CDR1 SGHDN and CDR2 FVKESK.

V is TRBV7-2 and J is TRBJ1-2; D gene unclear. CDR3 length: 12 residues. Germline V gene sequence: CDR1 SGHTA, CDR2 FQGNSA. Trimming took 2 bases from V and 6 from J, leaving 7 bases between them. For the CDR3, the DNA is TGTGCCAGCAGCTTAATACGCGATGGCTACACCTTC. Protein sequence: CASSLIRDGYTF.

The chain joins TRBV6-1 to TRBJ1-1; 10 nucleotides line up with TRBD1. Germline V gives CDR1 MNHNS, CDR2 SASEGT. The junction had 10 bases not matched to a gene; V was cut back by 11 bases and J by 1 base. CDR3 size: 15 residues. CDR3 DNA sequence: TGTGCCGGATCTTGGGGGGACAGGGGGAACACTGAAGCTTTCTTT. Protein product: CAGSWGDRGNTEAFF.

The rearrangement uses TRBV9 and TRBJ2-3; 9 nucleotides align to TRBD2. Germline V CDR1 and CDR2: SGDLS, YYNGEE. The CDR3 has 15 residues. The ends lost 4 bases at V and 2 bases at J; junction bases unmatched: 5. In DNA form, the CDR3 reads TGTGCCAGCAGCCCCATAGCGGGAGTCACAGATACGCAGTATTTT. This encodes CASSPIAGVTDTQYF.

The chain recombines TRBV5-6 with TRBJ2-7, with 7 bases lining up with TRBD1. Germline lookup yields CDR1 SGHDT and CDR2 YYEEEE. J gave up 3 bases and V 1 base, and 10 bases lay outside the gene matches. CDR3 length: 16 residues. CDR3 in DNA: TGTGCCAGCAGCTTGATCGGTCCGGGACAGAACTACGAGCAGTACTTC. It encodes CASSLIGPGQNYEQYF.

The rearrangement links TRBV11-2 to TRBJ1-3, with D maybe TRBD1 (5 bases). This CDR3 comprises 15 residues. Trimming removed 3 bases from V and 1 base from J, with 10 bases in between. Per germline, CDR1 SGHAT and CDR2 FQNNGV. The CDR3, as DNA: TGTGCCAGCAGCTTTGGCAGGGCGTCTGGAAACACCATATATTTT. Translating it yields CASSFGRASGNTIYF.

V usage is TRBV5-4 and J usage is TRBJ1-1; possibly TRBD1 for D (5 bases). The CDR3 runs to 14 residues. Trimming cost V 0 bases and J 4 bases, with 10 bases left between them. Germline V gene data show CDR1 as SGHNT and CDR2 as YYREEE (reference sequence). The CDR3 coding sequence is TGTGCCAGCAGCTTGGTCCGGGGGAGCACTGAAGCTTTCTTT. It is translated as CASSLVRGSTEAFF.

The CDR3 sequence is CSVVSDRDNYGYTF. The CDR3 region has the DNA TGCAGCGTTGTGAGTGACAGGGACAACTATGGCTACACCTTC. This chain links TRBV29-1 with TRBJ1-2; 7 bases are a match to TRBD1. The CDR3 consists of 14 residues. Trimming at V came to 4 bases and at J to 2 bases, leaving 7 bases not matched to a gene. Germline CDR1 and CDR2: SQVTM and ANQGSEA.

The chain carries TRBV5-1 and TRBJ1-1; D is possibly TRBD1 (5 bases). There are 16 residues in the CDR3. Germline V gene lookup returns CDR1 SGHRS and CDR2 YFSETQ. Trimming removed 5 bases at V and 0 bases at J, with 17 bases between. CDR3 sequence reads: CASSTRGAVMNTEAFF. CDR3 DNA sequence: TGCGCCAGCAGTACCCGCGGGGCAGTAATGAACACTGAAGCTTTCTTT.

In DNA, the CDR3 is TGTGCCAGCAACCGCCGAGGAGTGGGGGGCTACACCTTC. Residues: CASNRRGVGGYTF. V usage is TRBV5-4 and J usage is TRBJ1-2; D gene unclear. The CDR3 extends over 13 amino acids. Trimming shortened V by 6 bases and J by 8 bases, and 17 bases separated the two germline ends. CDR1 is SGHNT, CDR2 YYREEE, per germline (reference sequence).